Below are 30 T cell receptor beta chains sequenced from a single sample in a study of shared clonotypes between healthy human individuals. Produced via immunoSEQ multiplex PCR; TCRdb's table is partial and in-frame only. The sample consists of approximately 500,000 clones, roughly 80% of them appearing once. The sample comprised PBMCs. The receptors shown here come from a woman aged 40 to 50 in good health. Some clones in this sample may be carry-over from other donors' samples.

This clone was picked up one time. V and J are TRBV11-3 and TRBJ2-7; 7 nucleotides agree with TRBD2. V shed 0 bases, J shed 7 bases, and the junction held 9 bases outside the gene matches. The CDR3 extends over 15 amino acids. Per germline, CDR1 SGHNT and CDR2 YENEEA. CDR3 coding DNA: TGTGCCAGCAGCTTAGATCGCGGGGGTCCGGGAGAGCAGTACTTC. Protein: CASSLDRGGPGEQYF.

As to this clone: Since a far larger clone is one base different, this is likely a read error. The chain has TRBV15 and TRBJ2-5; tentative D call: TRBD2 (5 bases). V was cut by 7 bases and J by 1 base, with 13 bases left in between. CDR3 length equals 14 residues. Germline-derived CDR1 and CDR2 are LNHNV and YYDKDF (reference sequence). The CDR3 region has the DNA TGTGCCACCATCACCCGGACTGGCCAAGAGACCCAGTACTTC. Amino acid sequence: CATITRTGQETQYF.

A single count supports this clone. The chain recombines TRBV6-5 with TRBJ2-2, with a tentative D call TRBD1 (5 bases). Germline CDR1 reads MNHEY; CDR2 reads SVGAGI. The CDR3 is made up of 15 amino acids. Trimming removed 6 bases at V and 0 bases at J, with 11 bases between. The CDR3 coding sequence is TGTGCCAGCAGGGGTGCAGGGCCGAACACCGGGGAGCTGTTTTTT. Its translation: CASRGAGPNTGELFF.

The chain carries TRBV30 and TRBJ2-3, with 10 nucleotides matching TRBD2. Germline CDR1 and CDR2: GTSNPN and SVGIG (reference sequence). The CDR3 length is 14 residues. J lost 2 bases, V lost 5 bases, and 4 bases had no gene match. CDR3 loop: CAWELAGHTDTQYF. CDR3 coding DNA: TGTGCCTGGGAACTAGCGGGGCACACAGATACGCAGTATTTT. Combining the CDR3 with reference TRBV30 and TRBJ2-3 gives the whole variable domain SQTIHQWPATLVQPVGSPLSLECTVEGTSNPNLYWYRQAAGRGLQLLFYSVGIGQISSEVPQNLSASRPQDRQFILSSKKLLLSDSGFYLCAWELAGHTDTQYFGPGTRLTVL.

On this clone: A far larger clone is a single base away, which makes a read error likely. The chain employs TRBV10-3 and TRBJ1-2; D may be TRBD1 (5 bases). V was trimmed by 9 bases and J by 6 bases, leaving 20 bases between them. CDR1 and CDR2 from the germline V gene are ENHRY and SYGVKD. The CDR3 has 14 amino acids. CDR3: CAIGNPGFAHGYTF. CDR3 nucleotide sequence: TGTGCCATAGGGAACCCAGGGTTTGCCCATGGCTACACCTTC.

This clone showed up just once. A far larger clone is only one base removed, so a read error is likely. This sample includes further DNA sequences coding for the same CDR3. V gene TRBV10-3 combines with J gene TRBJ1-1, with 7 positions matching TRBD1. CDR3 size: 13 residues. Germline-derived CDR1 and CDR2 are ENHRY and SYGVKD. DNA of the CDR3: TGTGCCATAGCGACAGGGAGTGACACTGAAGCCTTCTTT. It encodes CAIATGSDTEAFF.

V usage is TRBV10-3 and J usage is TRBJ2-5, with a tentative D call TRBD2 (5 bases). The ends were cut back, 2 bases at V and 1 base at J, with 5 bases in the middle. The CDR3 covers 13 residues. Germline CDR1 ENHRY, CDR2 SYGVKD. The CDR3 DNA reads as TGTGCCATCAGTGAGGCGGGCCAAGAGACCCAGTACTTC. It specifies CAISEAGQETQYF.

The chain carries TRBV9 and TRBJ1-3; D gene unclear. This CDR3 is 14 amino acids long. Looked up from germline, CDR1 is SGDLS and CDR2 is YYNGEE. V dropped 0 bases and J dropped 1 base, with 5 bases sitting between them. The CDR3 here is CASSVVGSGNTIYF. For the CDR3, the DNA is TGTGCCAGCAGCGTAGTAGGTTCTGGAAACACCATATATTTT.

About this clone: With only one base between it and a far larger clone, this is likely a read error. It is likely a read error, because the conserved phenylalanine at the end of the CDR3 is missing. J is TRBJ2-7 and V is TRBV29-1; either TRBD1 or TRBD2 may supply D (6 bases each). Germline V lookup: CDR1 SQVTM, CDR2 ANQGSEA. V was trimmed by 6 bases and J by 2 bases, leaving 17 bases between them. The CDR3 sequence is 14 residues long. The DNA of the CDR3 is TGCAGCGTGGGGGCTGGGCGGGAACCCTACGAGCAGTACCTC. Translating gives CSVGAGREPYEQYL.

V gene TRBV6-1 combines with J gene TRBJ2-5, with D possibly TRBD2 on 6 matching bases. Germline CDR1 MNHNS, CDR2 SASEGT. The CDR3 loop spans 14 amino acids. The ends were cut back, 1 base at V and 2 bases at J, with 8 bases in the middle. The DNA for the CDR3 is TGTGCCAGCAGTGAAGGGGGAGGACAAGAGACCCAGTACTTC. Translated: CASSEGGGQETQYF.

V is TRBV9 and J is TRBJ1-1, with TRBD1 as a possible D gene (5 bases). V gave up 0 bases and J gave up 3 bases, with 12 bases separating them. Germline CDR1 SGDLS, CDR2 YYNGEE. The CDR3 covers 15 residues. Written as DNA, the CDR3 is TGTGCCAGCAGCGTAGGGGGGGATTGGGACACTGAAGCTTTCTTT. Its protein product is CASSVGGDWDTEAFF.

This clone was counted once. This likely reflects a read error, since a far larger clone is one base away. Other DNA sequences in this specimen translate into the identical CDR3. This sequence joins TRBV6-5 and TRBJ2-2; D tentatively fits TRBD1 or TRBD2 (5 bases each). Germline values: CDR1 MNHEY, CDR2 SVGAGI. The CDR3 runs 12 residues. The chain's CDR3 is CASSQGPGELFF. CDR3 nucleotides: TGTGCCAGCAGTCAGGGACCCGGGGAGCTATTTTTT.

This chain joins TRBV6-6 and TRBJ1-5, with 8 bases lining up with TRBD1. The CDR3 spans 15 residues. V shed 6 bases, J shed 6 bases, and the junction held 10 bases outside the gene matches. CDR1 MNHNY and CDR2 SVGAGI come from the germline V gene (reference sequence). CDR3 coding DNA: TGTGCCAGCAGCCCCCGGACAGGGACGGGTCAGCCCCAGCATTTT. Amino acid sequence: CASSPRTGTGQPQHF.

The chain recombines TRBV2 with TRBJ2-1; no clear D gene. Germline lookup yields CDR1 SNHLY and CDR2 FYNNEI. The CDR3 runs to 11 residues. Between the trimmed V and J ends, which lost 5 bases and 8 bases, there was a span of 7 bases. The CDR3 protein is CASSYADEQFF. CDR3 DNA sequence: TGTGCCAGCAGTTACGCTGATGAGCAGTTCTTC.

The chain is built from TRBV9 and TRBJ1-2, with a weak D call TRBD1 (5 bases). V was pared by 0 bases and J by 3 bases, with 12 bases between. The CDR3 has 15 residues. CDR1 SGDLS and CDR2 YYNGEE come from the germline V gene. CDR3 region: CASSVEAGSYYGYTF. CDR3 bases: TGTGCCAGCAGCGTAGAAGCAGGGTCGTACTATGGCTACACCTTC.

A note on this clone: A read error is likely here: a far larger clone is one base away. Other DNA sequences of this sample code for an identical CDR3. The genes are TRBV6-1 and TRBJ2-7; D is undetermined. The V gene's germline CDR1 is MNHNS and CDR2 SASEGT. The CDR3 consists of 15 residues. The CDR3 loop reads CASSEAAYYIYEQYF. The CDR3 DNA is TGTGCCAGTAGTGAAGCAGCCTATTATATCTACGAGCAGTACTTC.

This clone has a single count. V usage is TRBV6-1 and J usage is TRBJ1-5; D call uncertain. The CDR3 sequence is 13 residues long. The germline V gene has CDR1 MNHNS and CDR2 SASEGT. Trimming removed 3 bases at V and 5 bases at J, with 8 bases between. CDR3 DNA: TGTGCCAGCAGTGAGGGAAGGGATCAGCCCCAGCATTTT. It codes for CASSEGRDQPQHF.

The chain employs TRBV11-2 and TRBJ2-1; D is possibly TRBD2 (6 bases). Trimming shortened V by 1 base and J by 10 bases, and 20 bases separated the two germline ends. The CDR3 runs 16 residues. Germline CDR1 SGHAT, CDR2 FQNNGV. Here the CDR3 DNA reads TGTGCCAGCAGCTTAGTCCTTCCGGGAAGACGGGGGGAGCAGTTCTTC. Amino acid sequence: CASSLVLPGRRGEQFF.

The rearrangement joins TRBV7-2 to TRBJ2-7; D perhaps matches TRBD2 (6 bases). The CDR3 runs to 14 residues. Germline V gene lookup returns CDR1 SGHTA and CDR2 FQGNSA. V was pared by 2 bases and J by 3 bases, with 11 bases between. CDR3 nucleotide sequence: TGTGCCAGCAGCTTAATGGAGGGTTACTACGAGCAGTACTTC. Translating gives CASSLMEGYYEQYF.

Only one count was recorded for this clone. V is TRBV9 and J is TRBJ2-1; 8 positions match TRBD2. The germline CDR1 and CDR2 sequences are SGDLS and YYNGEE. The V and J ends lost 5 bases and 8 bases, in that order; junction bases with no gene match: 6. The CDR3 covers 13 residues. The CDR3 reads CASRGFGRDEQFF. The CDR3 DNA is TGTGCCAGCAGAGGATTCGGGAGGGATGAGCAGTTCTTC.

J is TRBJ1-5 and V is TRBV6-1, with D uncertain. The CDR3 has 15 amino acids. V was cut by 0 bases and J by 3 bases, with 9 bases left in between. The germline gives CDR1 MNHNS, CDR2 SASEGT. The CDR3 spells CASSEALQPNQPQHF. Here the CDR3 DNA reads TGTGCCAGCAGTGAAGCGCTACAGCCCAATCAGCCCCAGCATTTT.

This clone was picked up a small number of times. J is TRBJ2-1 and V is TRBV11-2, with 7 nucleotides matching TRBD2. Germline V gene data show CDR1 as SGHAT and CDR2 as FQNNGV. The CDR3 is made up of 15 amino acids. J was trimmed by 4 bases and V by 0 bases; bases with no gene match: 3. Here the CDR3 DNA reads TGTGCCAGCAGCTTAGAGCGAGCGGGGTACAATGAGCAGTTCTTC. Translation gives CASSLERAGYNEQFF. The whole variable domain, filled in from reference TRBV11-2 and TRBJ2-1, reads EAGVAQSPRYKIIEKRQSVAFWCNPISGHATLYWYQQILGQGPKLLIQFQNNGVVDDSQLPKDRFSAERLKGVDSTLKIQPAKLEDSAVYLCASSLERAGYNEQFFGPGTRLTVL.

In regard to this clone: A far larger clone differs by one base, so this is likely a read error. This is likely a read error, given that the CDR3 carries no conserved phenylalanine or tryptophan at its end. The V gene is TRBV11-2, the J gene TRBJ1-5, with D possibly being TRBD1 (5 bases). In germline, CDR1 is SGHAT, CDR2 FQNNGV. This CDR3 spans 15 amino acids. With 1 base removed from V and 3 bases from J, the gap between germline ends came to 10 bases. This CDR3 reads CASSLGGGANQPQHL. The DNA for the CDR3 is TGTGCCAGCAGCTTAGGCGGCGGGGCCAATCAGCCCCAGCATCTT.

V and J are TRBV6-5 and TRBJ2-3; the D call may be TRBD1 or TRBD2 (5 bases each). This CDR3 is 16 amino acids long. The V end lost 4 bases, the J end lost 2 bases, and 16 bases lay between the germline ends. CDR1 and CDR2 (germline): MNHEY, SVGAGI. CDR3 in DNA: TGTGCCAGCAGTTCCCTGGGCAGGGACCCCACAGATACGCAGTATTTT. This encodes CASSSLGRDPTDTQYF.

Note on this clone: The sample holds other DNA sequences that translate to the same CDR3. The chain employs TRBV7-9 and TRBJ2-1, with 10 nucleotides matching TRBD2. Germline trimming cut 0 bases from V and 2 bases from J; bases unmatched to any gene: 1. The CDR3 has 16 amino acids. The germline CDR1 and CDR2 sequences are SEHNR and FQNEAQ (reference sequence). In DNA form, the CDR3 reads TGTGCCAGCAGCTTAGCGCTAGCGGGAGCCTACAATGAGCAGTTCTTC. This gives the protein CASSLALAGAYNEQFF.

This clone came up once. Within the sample, other DNA sequences also encode this same CDR3. The gene calls are TRBV5-4 and TRBJ2-7, with 8 bases matching TRBD2. The J segment lost 0 bases and the V segment lost 4 bases, leaving 6 bases of the junction unmatched. The CDR3 runs to 15 residues. Germline lookup yields CDR1 SGHNT and CDR2 YYREEE (reference sequence). The chain's CDR3 is CASSLGLASSYEQYF. The CDR3 DNA is TGTGCCAGCAGCCTAGGACTAGCCTCCTCCTACGAGCAGTACTTC.

CDR3 DNA: TGTGCCAGCAGCCCAGACCCTACCGTTGAGCAGTTCTTC. It encodes CASSPDPTVEQFF. The rearrangement links TRBV7-3 to TRBJ2-1; D not certain. This CDR3 is 13 amino acids long. The V and J ends lost 5 bases and 9 bases respectively, with 14 bases between them. Germline CDR1 reads SGHTA; CDR2 reads FQGTGA.

This chain joins TRBV27 and TRBJ2-1; 7 bases fit TRBD1. Germline V gene lookup returns CDR1 MNHEY and CDR2 SMNVEV (reference sequence). V gave up 4 bases and J gave up 7 bases; unmatched junction bases: 4. This CDR3 is 13 amino acids long. CDR3 protein: CASSSWTGNEQFF. The DNA of the CDR3 is TGTGCCAGCAGTTCCTGGACAGGTAATGAGCAGTTCTTC.

The chain links TRBV29-1 to TRBJ1-2, with D hard to call. Germline loops: CDR1 SQVTM, CDR2 ANQGSEA. CDR3 length: 14 residues. Trimming removed 3 bases from V and 4 bases from J, with 15 bases in between. The CDR3 coding sequence is TGCAGCGTTGATGGTTACCCTTTGGCCTATGGCTACACCTTC. Residues: CSVDGYPLAYGYTF.

This clone appeared a few times. V is TRBV5-1 and J is TRBJ2-2; weak D call: TRBD2 (6 bases). Germline V gene lookup returns CDR1 SGHRS and CDR2 YFSETQ. CDR3 length: 17 amino acids. V gave up 5 bases and J gave up 0 bases, with 17 bases separating them. CDR3 loop: CASRKNRDSTNTGELFF. CDR3 DNA sequence: TGCGCCAGCAGAAAAAACCGGGACTCAACGAACACCGGGGAGCTGTTTTTT.